This TCR beta chain was obtained from a study of T-cell memory formation after mild COVID-19. This CDR3 contains 15 residues. Germline CDR1 is SEHNR and CDR2 is FQNEAQ (reference sequence). Trimming took 5 bases from V and 4 from J, leaving 14 bases between them. This clonotype showed up many times. One entry per CDR3 protein, called by TCRdb with MiXCR from the 5' RACE reads. The data show nearly 350,000 distinct CDR3 sequences, 13% seen once. This TCR came from a man younger than 35 who had mild COVID-19 (a few samples of this study predate the infection). Cell type and time point are not known. The source material was PBMCs or a T cell subset sorted from them (not recorded which). This chain connects TRBV7-9 to TRBJ2-2; the D gene is possibly TRBD1 (6 bases). CDR3 loop: CASSHNRVLTGELFF. For the CDR3, the DNA is TGTGCCAGCAGCCATAACAGGGTGCTCACCGGGGAGCTGTTTTTT.